The clone carrying this T cell receptor beta chain has only a few counts. What it binds is not known. A much larger clone differs by one base, so this may be a read error. TCRdb redid the calling of the reads with MiXCR, one entry per CDR3 protein. Of about 890,000 distinct CDR3 sequences listed, roughly 30% are singletons. The record originates from a study of T cell repertoires in cytomegalovirus infection. Study at large: CMV epitopes in the study were HLA-C-restricted (recently identified) and HLA-B-restricted (well studied). Public TCR beta signature analysis indicated the presence of both CMV infection and matching HLA type.

Study observations and caveats: CMV-specific HLA-C-restricted TCR beta clonotypes dominated the ex vivo response.

Germline loops: CDR1 MNHEY, CDR2 SVGAGI. V gave up 6 bases and J gave up 2 bases, with 8 bases separating them. This CDR3 comprises 13 residues. V gene TRBV6-5 combines with J gene TRBJ2-1; D not certain. The source was cultured CD8+ T cells from PBMCs, collected from culture after CMV antigen stimulation. This clonotype was sampled from a human donor in good health (CMV status not recorded). Some clones in this sample may be carry-over from other donors' samples. In DNA form, the CDR3 reads TGTGCCAGCAGCTCAAAACCCTACAATGAGCAGTTCTTC. Amino acids: CASSSKPYNEQFF.